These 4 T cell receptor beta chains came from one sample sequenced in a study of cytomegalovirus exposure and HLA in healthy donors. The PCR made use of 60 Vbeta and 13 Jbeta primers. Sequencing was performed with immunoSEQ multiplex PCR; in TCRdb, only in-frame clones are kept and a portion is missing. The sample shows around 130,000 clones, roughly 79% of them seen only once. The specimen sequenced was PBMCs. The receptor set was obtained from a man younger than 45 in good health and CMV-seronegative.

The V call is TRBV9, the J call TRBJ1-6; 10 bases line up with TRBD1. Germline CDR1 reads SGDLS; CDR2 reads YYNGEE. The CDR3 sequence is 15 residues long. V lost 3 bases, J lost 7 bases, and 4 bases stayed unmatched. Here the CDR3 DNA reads TGTGCCAGCAGCGGCCAGACAGGGGGCAATTCACCCCTCCACTTT. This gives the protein CASSGQTGGNSPLHF. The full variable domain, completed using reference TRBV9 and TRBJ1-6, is DSGVTQTPKHLITATGQRVTLRCSPRSGDLSVYWYQQSLDQGLQFLIQYYNGEERAKGNILERFSAQQFPDLHSELNLSSLELGDSALYFCASSGQTGGNSPLHFGNGTRLTVT.

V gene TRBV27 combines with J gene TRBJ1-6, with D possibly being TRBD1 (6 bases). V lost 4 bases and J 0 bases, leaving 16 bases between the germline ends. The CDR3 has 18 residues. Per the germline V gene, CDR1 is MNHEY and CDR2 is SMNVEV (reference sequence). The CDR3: CASSSQRTASSYNSPLHF. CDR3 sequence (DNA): TGTGCCAGCAGTTCCCAAAGGACAGCGAGCTCCTATAATTCACCCCTCCACTTT.

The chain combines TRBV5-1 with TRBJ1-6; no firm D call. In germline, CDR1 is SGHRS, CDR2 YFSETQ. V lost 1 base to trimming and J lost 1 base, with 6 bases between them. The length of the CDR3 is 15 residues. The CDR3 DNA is TGCGCCAGCAGCTTGCAAGCGTCCTATAATTCACCCCTCCACTTT. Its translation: CASSLQASYNSPLHF.

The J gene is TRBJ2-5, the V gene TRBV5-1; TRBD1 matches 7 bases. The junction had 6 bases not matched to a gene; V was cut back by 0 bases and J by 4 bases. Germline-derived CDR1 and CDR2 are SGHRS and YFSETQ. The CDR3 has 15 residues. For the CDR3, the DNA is TGCGCCAGCAGCTTGGAAGGGGGCGCGGGAGAGACCCAGTACTTC. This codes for CASSLEGGAGETQYF.